This TCR beta chain is drawn from a study of shared clonotypes between healthy human individuals. Study conclusions and caveats: Sampling included only blood; tissue repertoires likely differ. For naive CD4 cells, 4% to 6% of clonotypes were shared across a few donors.

With respect to this clone: The antigen remains undetermined.

Assay runs were performed at deep level. Generated by immunoSEQ multiplex PCR, the TCRdb table keeps only in-frame clones and is missing some. Of 2 million to 3 million clones listed, approximately 92% were seen once; the top ten hold more than 0.12%. Into CD45RA+ naive and CD45RA-negative memory subsets, the CD4+ cells were split. This receptor was taken from a man between 18 and 35 years old in good health. The sample comprised naive CD4+ T cells sorted from blood. Subset denoted: CD45RA+ positively selected.

CDR3 nucleotides: TGTGCCAGCAGCCCGACAGGAGGGCAGTACTTC. This translates into CASSPTGGQYF. The chain employs TRBV11-2 and TRBJ2-7; possibly TRBD1 for D (6 bases). This CDR3 is 11 amino acids long. Germline V gene data show CDR1 as SGHAT and CDR2 as FQNNGV. Trimming stripped 5 bases from V and 9 bases from J, with 11 bases between. Drawing the rest from reference TRBV11-2 and TRBJ2-7, the complete variable domain is EAGVAQSPRYKIIEKRQSVAFWCNPISGHATLYWYQQILGQGPKLLIQFQNNGVVDDSQLPKDRFSAERLKGVDSTLKIQPAKLEDSAVYLCASSPTGGQYFGPGTRLTVT.